The 18 T cell receptor beta chains in this list originate from one sample, sequenced in a study of tumor-infiltrating lymphocytes in primary liver carcinoma. Synthesis of TCR beta cDNA was carried out from 500 ng total RNA with a constant-region primer. Three rounds of nested multiplex PCR with slightly modified ARM-PCR produced TCR beta libraries. Both of the initial two PCR rounds ran for about 11 cycles and employed TRBV1-TRBV30 forward primers alongside a C-beta reverse primer. TCRdb ran MiXCR on the multiplex PCR reads and lists one entry per CDR3 protein. The sample includes fewer than 350,000 distinct CDR3 sequences, more than 55% of them seen just once. The study extracted blood RNA from unsorted whole blood and also extracted germline DNA. The material sequenced was peripheral blood. The receptors come from a man aged 40-55 years with primary liver carcinoma and hepatitis B virus infection.

Note on this clonotype: Being one base from a much bigger clone, this may be a read error. The chain recombines TRBV13 with TRBJ2-1; D is ambiguous. The germline gives CDR1 PRHDT, CDR2 FYEKMQ (reference sequence). The length of the CDR3 is 12 residues. The CDR3 nucleotides are TGTGCCAGCAGCCGCTTGGGCGATGAGCGGTTCTTC. Translated, it gives CASSRLGDERFF.

At least ten counts were recorded for this clonotype. The chain is built from TRBV11-2 and TRBJ2-5, with D hard to call. The CDR3 runs 14 residues. Germline loops: CDR1 SGHAT, CDR2 FQNNGV. V was cut by 5 bases and J by 5 bases, with 15 bases left in between. The CDR3 sequence is CASSLRLVQETQYF. CDR3 DNA: TGTGCCAGCAGCCTACGACTCGTCCAGGAGACCCAGTACTTC.

Remarks on this clonotype: This may come from a read error, since a much larger clone is one base off. V is TRBV10-3 and J is TRBJ1-4; D is perhaps TRBD1 (6 bases). The germline V gene has CDR1 ENHRY and CDR2 SYGVKD. This CDR3 region has 12 residues. Trimming took off 8 bases at V and 8 bases at J, with 12 bases between the two ends. CDR3 bases: TGTGCCATCGGAGAGGGGGAAGAAAAACTGTTTTTT. Amino acid sequence: CAIGEGEEKLFF.

Points on this clonotype: A read error is possible here, since a much larger clone lies one base away. The chain uses TRBV12-3 or TRBV12-4 and TRBJ2-5; D gene unclear. The CDR3 sequence is 12 residues long. The CDR3 DNA sequence: TGTACCAGCAGTTTGTTGGGAGAGACCCAGTACTTC. Its protein product is CTSSLLGETQYF.

This clonotype was seen a few times. V and J are TRBV7-9 and TRBJ2-1; TRBD2 matches at 7 bases. CDR1 is SEHNR and CDR2 is FQNEAQ in the germline V gene (reference sequence). With V trimmed by 4 bases and J by 7 bases, 13 bases remained unmatched. CDR3 length: 16 residues. Here the CDR3 DNA reads TGTGCCAGCAGCTCAAGCCTAGCGGCTGGTTCGAATGAGCAGTTCTTC. This gives the protein CASSSSLAAGSNEQFF. Full variable domain (outside the CDR3, taken from reference TRBV7-9 and TRBJ2-1): DTGVSQNPRHKITKRGQNVTFRCDPISEHNRLYWYRQTLGQGPEFLTYFQNEAQLEKSRLLSDRFSAERPKGSFSTLEIQRTEQGDSAMYLCASSSSLAAGSNEQFFGPGTRLTVL.

In regard to this clonotype: The CDR3 does not close with the conserved phenylalanine or tryptophan, likely indicating a read error. This rearrangement joins TRBV25-1 to TRBJ2-1; TRBD1 might be the D (6 bases). Germline CDR1 MGHDK, CDR2 SYGVNS. The CDR3 spans 14 residues. Trimming shortened V by 1 base and J by 9 bases, and 13 bases separated the two germline ends. CDR3 nucleotide sequence: TGTGCCAGCAGTGAATTGGGGGCCTTCGGTGAGCAGTTCCTC. Translation: CASSELGAFGEQFL.

On this clonotype: At one end the junction does not follow the germline gene, possibly because of a read error. This rearrangement joins TRBV6-1 to TRBJ2-2; D is perhaps TRBD2 (6 bases). Germline V CDR1 and CDR2: MNHNS, SASEGT. The length of the CDR3 is 13 residues. The CDR3 coding sequence is TGTACCAGCACGGCGGGAAGGGCCGGGGAGCCGTTTTTT. Translated, it gives CTSTAGRAGEPFF.

Regarding this clonotype: A much larger clone lies one base from this, so it may be a read error. This chain joins TRBV13 and TRBJ2-1, with TRBD1 identical over 8 bases. Germline values: CDR1 PRHDT, CDR2 FYEKMQ (reference sequence). The ends lost 6 bases at V and 5 bases at J; junction bases unmatched: 3. There are 13 residues in the CDR3. CDR3 in amino acids: CASRWTGNNEQFF. CDR3 DNA sequence: TGTGCCAGCAGATGGACAGGGAACAATGAGCAGTTCTTC. Combining the CDR3 with reference TRBV13 and TRBJ2-1 gives the whole variable domain AAGVIQSPRHLIKEKRETATLKCYPIPRHDTVYWYQQGPGQDPQFLISFYEKMQSDKGSIPDRFSAQQFSDYHSELNMSSLELGDSALYFCASRWTGNNEQFFGPGTRLTVL.

V is TRBV11-2 and J is TRBJ1-1; D is possibly TRBD1 (5 bases). This CDR3 region has 16 residues. Between the trimmed V and J ends, which lost 5 bases and 2 bases, there was a span of 18 bases. Germline assignment: CDR1 SGHAT and CDR2 FQNNGV. The CDR3 sequence is CASSRLPRGINTEAFF. The CDR3 DNA sequence: TGTGCCAGCAGCCGCTTACCTCGGGGGATTAACACTGAAGCTTTCTTT.

This clonotype was seen a single time. Sequence at one end of the junction differs from germline and may be a read error. The genes are TRBV4-1 and TRBJ2-1, with a possible D match to TRBD1 (6 bases). Germline values: CDR1 MGHRA, CDR2 YSYEKL. This CDR3 is 15 amino acids long. CDR3 in DNA: TGCGCAAGCAGCCAGCGGACCGCCCGGGACAATGGGCAGTTCTTC. This codes for CASSQRTARDNGQFF.

This clonotype was counted between two and nine times. This chain joins TRBV24-1 and TRBJ2-7; 11 bases match TRBD2. Losses at the gene ends were 2 bases for V and 2 bases for J; bases not matched to a gene: 7. The CDR3 contains 17 residues. Germline lookup yields CDR1 KGHDR and CDR2 SFDVKD. Here the CDR3 DNA reads TGTGCCACCAGTGATTCCCCGGGGACTAGCGGCGCCTACGAGCAGTACTTC. Translation: CATSDSPGTSGAYEQYF.

In regard to this clonotype: The CDR3 does not close with the conserved phenylalanine or tryptophan, likely indicating a read error. V gene TRBV6-5 combines with J gene TRBJ2-1, with 13 bases that match TRBD2. The junction had 7 bases not matched to a gene; V was cut back by 5 bases and J by 12 bases. The CDR3 is 14 amino acids. Germline V gene sequence: CDR1 MNHEY, CDR2 SVGAGI. CDR3 nucleotides: TGTGCCAGCAGTCGGACTAGCGGGGGCCGAGCGCAGTTCGTC. As protein: CASSRTSGGRAQFV.

A remark on this clonotype: This likely comes from a read error, as the CDR3 has no conserved phenylalanine or tryptophan at its end. The V gene is TRBV5-4, the J gene TRBJ2-2, with TRBD2 identical over 11 bases. CDR1 and CDR2 from the germline V gene are SGHNT and YYREEE (reference sequence). The V gene end was trimmed by 1 base and the J gene end by 7 bases; junction bases not matched to a gene: 6. The CDR3 length is 16 residues. The CDR3 region is CASSLTSGSRNGELFV. The CDR3 nucleotides read TGTGCCAGCAGCTTGACTAGCGGGAGTCGGAACGGGGAGCTGTTTGTT.

As for this clonotype: This sequence may be a read error, since a much larger clone differs from it by one base. Here the CDR3 omits its conserved ending phenylalanine or tryptophan, so a read error is the likely source. The chain combines TRBV6-1 with TRBJ2-7; 10 bases map to TRBD1. V trimming: 6 bases; J trimming: 3 bases; junction bases outside the gene matches: 5. Germline V gene sequence: CDR1 MNHNS, CDR2 SASEGT. This CDR3 region has 14 residues. Here the CDR3 DNA reads TGTGCCAGCAGCAGGACAGGGGGACACTACGAGCAGTACCTC. Translating gives CASSRTGGHYEQYL.

Comments on this clonotype: Mismatch with germline at one junction end may stem from a read error. This sequence joins TRBV29-1 and TRBJ1-3; D is perhaps TRBD1 (5 bases). CDR1 is SQVTM and CDR2 is ANQGSEA in the germline V gene. This CDR3 has 16 amino acids. CDR3 nucleotide sequence: TGTAGCGTTGAAACCCCACAGGACGTCTCTGGAAACGCCATATATTTT. Protein product: CSVETPQDVSGNAIYF.

This clonotype has at least ten counts. J is TRBJ1-5 and V is TRBV4-3, with a tentative D call TRBD1 (5 bases). The CDR3 is 14 residues long. V was clipped by 0 bases and J by 7 bases, with 10 bases between them. The germline V gene has CDR1 LGHNA and CDR2 YSLEER. CDR3 nucleotides: TGCGCCAGCAGCCAAGAGTACGGGGCCCAGCCCCAGCATTTT. Its translation is CASSQEYGAQPQHF.

As for this clonotype: The junction departs from the called germline gene at one end, perhaps through a read error. The chain is built from TRBV6-6 and TRBJ2-5; TRBD1 matches 8 bases. This CDR3 is built from 16 residues. Per germline, CDR1 MNHNY and CDR2 SVGAGI (reference sequence). The CDR3 DNA is TGTGCCAGCAGTATTCGGACAGGGCCTGACCAAGAGACCCAGTGCTTC. Its protein product is CASSIRTGPDQETQCF.

Remarks on this clonotype: A read error is possible here, since a much larger clone lies one base away. The CDR3 DNA reads TGTGCCAGCTGCCAAGGGACCCCGGTAGGCCGTGAAGCTTTCTTT. It encodes CASCQGTPVGREAFF. The V and J genes are TRBV4-2 and TRBJ1-1; tentatively, D is TRBD1 (5 bases). The CDR3 contains 15 residues. Per the germline V gene, CDR1 is LGHNA and CDR2 is YNFKEQ.